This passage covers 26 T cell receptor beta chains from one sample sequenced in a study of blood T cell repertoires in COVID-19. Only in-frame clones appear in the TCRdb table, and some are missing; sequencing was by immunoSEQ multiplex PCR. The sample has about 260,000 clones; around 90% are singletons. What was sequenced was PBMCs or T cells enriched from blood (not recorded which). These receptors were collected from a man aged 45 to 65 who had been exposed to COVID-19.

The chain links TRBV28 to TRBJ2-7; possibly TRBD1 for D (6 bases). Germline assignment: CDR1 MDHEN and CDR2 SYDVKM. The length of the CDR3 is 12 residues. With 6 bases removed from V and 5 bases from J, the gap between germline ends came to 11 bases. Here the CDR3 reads CASRGQVHEQYF. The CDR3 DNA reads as TGTGCCAGCAGGGGACAAGTACACGAGCAGTACTTC.

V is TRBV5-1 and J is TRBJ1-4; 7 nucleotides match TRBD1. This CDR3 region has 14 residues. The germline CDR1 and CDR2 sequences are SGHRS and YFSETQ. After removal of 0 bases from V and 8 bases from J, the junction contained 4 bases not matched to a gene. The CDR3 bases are TGCGCCAGCAGCTTGGCCGGGACAGACGAAAAACTGTTTTTT. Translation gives CASSLAGTDEKLFF.

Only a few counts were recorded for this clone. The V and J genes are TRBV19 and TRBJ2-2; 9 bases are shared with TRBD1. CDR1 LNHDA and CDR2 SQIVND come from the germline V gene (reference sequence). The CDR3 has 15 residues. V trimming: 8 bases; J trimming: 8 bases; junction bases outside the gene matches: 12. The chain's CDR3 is CASRDRAYVEGELFF. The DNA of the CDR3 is TGTGCCAGTCGGGACAGGGCGTATGTTGAGGGGGAGCTGTTTTTT.

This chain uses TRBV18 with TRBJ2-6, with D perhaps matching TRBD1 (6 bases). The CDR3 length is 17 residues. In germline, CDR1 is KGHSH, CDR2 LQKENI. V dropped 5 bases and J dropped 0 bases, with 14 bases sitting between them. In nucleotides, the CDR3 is TGTGCCAGCTCAGCGACAGGCTACTCCTCTGGGGCCAACGTCCTGACTTTC. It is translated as CASSATGYSSGANVLTF.

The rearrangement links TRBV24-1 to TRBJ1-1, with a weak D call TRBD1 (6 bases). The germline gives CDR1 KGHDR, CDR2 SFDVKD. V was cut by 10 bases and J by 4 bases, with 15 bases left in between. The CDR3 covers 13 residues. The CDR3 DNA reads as TGTGCCACTAGCCGGGGGGCGAGCACTGAAGCTTTCTTT. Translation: CATSRGASTEAFF.

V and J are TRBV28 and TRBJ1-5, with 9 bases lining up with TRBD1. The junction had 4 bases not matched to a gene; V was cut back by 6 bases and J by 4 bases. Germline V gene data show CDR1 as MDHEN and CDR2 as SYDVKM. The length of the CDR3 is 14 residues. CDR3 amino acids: CASSTGQGNQPQHF. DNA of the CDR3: TGTGCCAGCAGCACGGGACAGGGTAATCAGCCCCAGCATTTT. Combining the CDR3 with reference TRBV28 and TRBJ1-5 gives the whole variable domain DVKVTQSSRYLVKRTGEKVFLECVQDMDHENMFWYRQDPGLGLRLIYFSYDVKMKEKGDIPEGYSVSREKKERFSLILESASTNQTSMYLCASSTGQGNQPQHFGDGTRLSIL.

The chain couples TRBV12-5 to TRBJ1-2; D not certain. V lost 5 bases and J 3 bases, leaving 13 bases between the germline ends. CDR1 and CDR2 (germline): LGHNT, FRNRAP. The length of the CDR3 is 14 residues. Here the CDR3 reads CASGPLRGDYGYTF. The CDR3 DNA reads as TGTGCTAGTGGTCCGCTCCGAGGAGACTATGGCTACACCTTC.

CDR3 in amino acids: CASSYSGHTNTEAFF. The CDR3 bases are TGTGCCAGCAGTTACTCGGGGCACACGAACACTGAAGCTTTCTTT. The V call is TRBV6-5, the J call TRBJ1-1; tentatively, D is TRBD1 (5 bases). Germline V gene lookup returns CDR1 MNHEY and CDR2 SVGAGI. Deletions cut 0 bases from V and 1 base from J, with 9 bases between. CDR3 length equals 15 residues.

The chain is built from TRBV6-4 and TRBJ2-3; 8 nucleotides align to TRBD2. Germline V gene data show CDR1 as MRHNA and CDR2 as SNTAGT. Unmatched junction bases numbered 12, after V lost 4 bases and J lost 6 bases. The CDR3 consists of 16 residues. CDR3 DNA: TGTGCCAGCAGTGCGTCACCGGGACTAGAATCTGATACGCAGTATTTT. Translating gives CASSASPGLESDTQYF.

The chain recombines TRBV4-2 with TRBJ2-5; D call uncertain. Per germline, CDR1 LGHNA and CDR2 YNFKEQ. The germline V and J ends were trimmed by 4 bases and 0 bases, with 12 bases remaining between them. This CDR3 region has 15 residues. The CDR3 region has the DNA TGTGCCAGCAGCCTTATGGGCAGAAACCAAGAGACCCAGTACTTC. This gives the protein CASSLMGRNQETQYF.

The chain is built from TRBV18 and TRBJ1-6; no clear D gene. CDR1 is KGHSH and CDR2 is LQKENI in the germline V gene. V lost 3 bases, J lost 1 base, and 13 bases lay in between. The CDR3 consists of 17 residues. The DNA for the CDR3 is TGTGCCAGCTCACCTTCGAGGTGGTGGTCCTATAATTCACCCCTCCACTTT. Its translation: CASSPSRWWSYNSPLHF.

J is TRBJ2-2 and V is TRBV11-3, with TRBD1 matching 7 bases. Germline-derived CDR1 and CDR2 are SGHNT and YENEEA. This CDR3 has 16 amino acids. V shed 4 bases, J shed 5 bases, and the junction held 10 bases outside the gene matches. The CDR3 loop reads CASSWSTGASTGELFF. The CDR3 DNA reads TGTGCCAGCAGCTGGAGTACAGGGGCTTCAACCGGGGAGCTGTTTTTT.

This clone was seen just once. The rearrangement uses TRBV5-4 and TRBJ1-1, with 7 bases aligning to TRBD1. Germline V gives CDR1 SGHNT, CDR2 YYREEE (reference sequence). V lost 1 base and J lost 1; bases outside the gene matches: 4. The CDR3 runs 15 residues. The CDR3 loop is CASSLHGQANTEAFF. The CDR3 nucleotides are TGTGCCAGCAGCTTGCACGGACAGGCGAACACTGAAGCTTTCTTT.

The CDR3 DNA sequence: TGTGCCAGCAGCCAATCGGGGCAGGGCAATCAGCCCCAGCATTTT. Its protein product is CASSQSGQGNQPQHF. V gene TRBV16 combines with J gene TRBJ1-5, with D perhaps TRBD1 (5 bases). CDR3 length: 15 amino acids. Germline values: CDR1 KGHSY, CDR2 FQNENV. Trimming shortened V by 0 bases and J by 2 bases, and 8 bases separated the two germline ends. Variable domain in full (rest from reference TRBV16 and TRBJ1-5): GEEVAQTPKHLVRGEGQKAKLYCAPIKGHSYVFWYQQVLKNEFKFLISFQNENVFDETGMPKERFSAKCLPNSPCSLEIQATKLEDSAVYFCASSQSGQGNQPQHFGDGTRLSIL.

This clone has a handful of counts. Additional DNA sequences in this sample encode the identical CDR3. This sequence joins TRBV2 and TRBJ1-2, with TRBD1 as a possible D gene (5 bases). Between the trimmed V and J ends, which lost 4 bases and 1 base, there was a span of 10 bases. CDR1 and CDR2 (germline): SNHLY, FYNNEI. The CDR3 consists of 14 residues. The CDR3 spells CASSAQGSNYGYTF. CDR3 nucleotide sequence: TGTGCCAGCAGTGCTCAGGGCAGTAACTATGGCTACACCTTC.

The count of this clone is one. The CDR3 reads CASSVRLAGVIGEQFF. The CDR3 nucleotides read TGTGCCAGCAGTGTTAGACTAGCGGGAGTTATCGGGGAGCAGTTCTTC. V is TRBV2 and J is TRBJ2-1, with 12 bases that match TRBD2. There are 16 residues in the CDR3. Germline V CDR1 and CDR2: SNHLY, FYNNEI. V gave up 4 bases and J gave up 10 bases; unmatched junction bases: 11.

CDR3 in DNA: TGCAGCGTTGAAGATAACCCTAGCAAGGGTAGTGAGCAGTTCTTC. As protein: CSVEDNPSKGSEQFF. V and J are TRBV29-1 and TRBJ2-1; maybe TRBD2 (5 bases). Germline loops: CDR1 SQVTM, CDR2 ANQGSEA. V shed 0 bases and J shed 9 bases, with 18 bases lying between them. There are 15 residues in the CDR3.

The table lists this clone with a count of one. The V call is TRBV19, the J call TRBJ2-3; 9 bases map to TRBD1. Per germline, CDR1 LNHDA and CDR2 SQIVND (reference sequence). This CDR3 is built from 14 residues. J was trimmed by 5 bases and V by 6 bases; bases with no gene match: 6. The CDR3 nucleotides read TGTGCCAGTAGGAGGACAGGGGCCGGAGATACGCAGTATTTT. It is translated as CASRRTGAGDTQYF.

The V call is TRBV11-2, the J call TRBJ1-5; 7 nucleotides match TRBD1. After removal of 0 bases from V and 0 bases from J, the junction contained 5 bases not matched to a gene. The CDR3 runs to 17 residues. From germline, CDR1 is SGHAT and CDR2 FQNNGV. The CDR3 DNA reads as TGTGCCAGCAGCTTAGAAGGGACAGCATATAGCAATCAGCCCCAGCATTTT. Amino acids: CASSLEGTAYSNQPQHF.

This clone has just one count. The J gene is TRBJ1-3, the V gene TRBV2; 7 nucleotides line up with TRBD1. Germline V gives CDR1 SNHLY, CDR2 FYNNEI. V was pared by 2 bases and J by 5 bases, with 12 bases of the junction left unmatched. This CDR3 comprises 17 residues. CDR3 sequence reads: CASSEWGGTEVRNTIYF. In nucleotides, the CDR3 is TGTGCCAGCAGTGAATGGGGTGGGACAGAGGTTCGAAACACCATATATTTT.

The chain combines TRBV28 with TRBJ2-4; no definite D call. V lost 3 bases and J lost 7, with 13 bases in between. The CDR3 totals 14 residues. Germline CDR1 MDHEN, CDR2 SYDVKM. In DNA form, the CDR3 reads TGTGCCAGCAGTTTGGAGAGAGTTCTGAACATTCAGTACTTC. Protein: CASSLERVLNIQYF.

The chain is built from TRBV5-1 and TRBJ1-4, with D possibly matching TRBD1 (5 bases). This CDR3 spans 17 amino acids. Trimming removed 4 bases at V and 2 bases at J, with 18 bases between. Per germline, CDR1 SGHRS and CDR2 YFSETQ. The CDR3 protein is CASSLLTGGWTNEKLFF. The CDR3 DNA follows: TGCGCCAGCAGCCTCCTTACGGGGGGTTGGACTAATGAAAAACTGTTTTTT.

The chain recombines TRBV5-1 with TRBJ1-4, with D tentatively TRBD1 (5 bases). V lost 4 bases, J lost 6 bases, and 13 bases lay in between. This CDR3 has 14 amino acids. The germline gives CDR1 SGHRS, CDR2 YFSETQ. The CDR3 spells CASSRDLGDEKLFF. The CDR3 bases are TGCGCCAGCAGCCGGGACTTAGGTGATGAAAAACTGTTTTTT.

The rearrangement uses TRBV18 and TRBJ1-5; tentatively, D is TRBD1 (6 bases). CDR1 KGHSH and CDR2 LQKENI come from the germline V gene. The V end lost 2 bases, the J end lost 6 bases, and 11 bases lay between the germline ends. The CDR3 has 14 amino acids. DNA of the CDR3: TGTGCCAGCTCACCAGCGGGGGGCGGTCAGCCCCAGCATTTT. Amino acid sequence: CASSPAGGGQPQHF. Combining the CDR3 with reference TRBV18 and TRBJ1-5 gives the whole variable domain NAGVMQNPRHLVRRRGQEARLRCSPMKGHSHVYWYRQLPEEGLKFMVYLQKENIIDESGMPKERFSAEFPKEGPSILRIQQVVRGDSAAYFCASSPAGGGQPQHFGDGTRLSIL.

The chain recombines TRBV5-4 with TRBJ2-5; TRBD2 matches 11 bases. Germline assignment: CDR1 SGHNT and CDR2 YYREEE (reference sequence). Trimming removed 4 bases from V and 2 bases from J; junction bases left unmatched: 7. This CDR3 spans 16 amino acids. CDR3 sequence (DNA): TGTGCCAGCAGCCTAGCGGGGGGAGACCTACAAGAGACCCAGTACTTC. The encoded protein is CASSLAGGDLQETQYF.

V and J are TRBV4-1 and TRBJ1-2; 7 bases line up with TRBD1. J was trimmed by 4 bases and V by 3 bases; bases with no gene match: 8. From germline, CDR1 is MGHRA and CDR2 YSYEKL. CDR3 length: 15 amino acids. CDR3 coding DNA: TGCGCCAGCAGCCAGTCCCGGGACAGTCTCTATGGCTACACCTTC. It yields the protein CASSQSRDSLYGYTF.